One sample yielded the 17 T cell receptor beta chains listed below, sequenced in a study of blood T cell repertoires in COVID-19. TCRdb's copy holds only in-frame clones and misses some; the assay was immunoSEQ multiplex PCR. The repertoire includes about 200,000 clones, 88% of them detected once, and around 5.8% sits in the top ten. Sample: peripheral blood. These receptors all stem from a middle-aged man with active or convalescent COVID-19.

This rearrangement joins TRBV19 to TRBJ2-2; D gene uncertain. Trimming cost V 10 bases and J 0 bases, with 12 bases left between them. Germline values: CDR1 LNHDA, CDR2 SQIVND (reference sequence). This CDR3 contains 14 residues. CDR3 sequence: CATRGIANTGELFF. In DNA form, the CDR3 reads TGTGCCACCCGTGGCATCGCGAACACCGGGGAGCTGTTTTTT.

The chain employs TRBV14 and TRBJ1-1; TRBD1 agrees at 11 bases. The CDR3 length is 17 residues. The ends lost 3 bases at V and 0 bases at J; junction bases unmatched: 6. The germline V gene encodes CDR1 SGHDN and CDR2 FVKESK. In DNA, the CDR3 is TGTGCCAGCAGCCATGGGGACAGGGGGAGAATGAACACTGAAGCTTTCTTT. Translated: CASSHGDRGRMNTEAFF.

The chain couples TRBV4-2 to TRBJ1-1; D remains ambiguous. The CDR3 has 11 residues. The V and J ends lost 0 bases and 13 bases respectively, with 9 bases between them. CDR1 is LGHNA, CDR2 YNFKEQ, per germline. CDR3 amino acids: CASSQDSGSFF. The CDR3 nucleotides read TGTGCCAGCAGCCAAGACTCTGGGAGTTTCTTT.

The gene calls are TRBV19 and TRBJ1-1; 11 bases are a match to TRBD1. Germline CDR1 LNHDA, CDR2 SQIVND (reference sequence). CDR3 size: 16 residues. The ends lost 6 bases at V and 4 bases at J; junction bases unmatched: 10. The CDR3 loop is CASSLWTGGRATEAFF. The CDR3 region has the DNA TGTGCCAGTAGCCTTTGGACAGGGGGCCGGGCCACTGAAGCTTTCTTT. Full variable domain (outside the CDR3, taken from reference TRBV19 and TRBJ1-1): DGGITQSPKYLFRKEGQNVTLSCEQNLNHDAMYWYRQDPGQGLRLIYYSQIVNDFQKGDIAEGYSVSREKKESFPLTVTSAQKNPTAFYLCASSLWTGGRATEAFFGQGTRLTVV.

The rearrangement joins TRBV18 to TRBJ1-1; D is possibly TRBD1 (5 bases). The V gene lost 1 base and the J gene lost 1 base, with 10 bases spanning the gap. CDR1 is KGHSH, CDR2 LQKENI, per germline. There are 15 residues in the CDR3. The CDR3 coding sequence is TGTGCCAGCTCACCACAGACAGATTGGAACACTGAAGCTTTCTTT. Protein product: CASSPQTDWNTEAFF.

In DNA form, the CDR3 reads TGTGCCACCAGCCCTGGGACAGGGGTCGCCAAAAACATTCAGTACTTC. Amino acid sequence: CATSPGTGVAKNIQYF. The chain carries TRBV15 and TRBJ2-4, with TRBD1 identical over 10 bases. With V trimmed by 5 bases and J by 1 base, 5 bases remained unmatched. Germline loops: CDR1 LNHNV, CDR2 YYDKDF (reference sequence). There are 16 residues in the CDR3.

The chain employs TRBV5-1 and TRBJ1-5; D uncertain. From germline, CDR1 is SGHRS and CDR2 YFSETQ. This CDR3 is 15 amino acids long. Trimming left V 7 bases short and J 2 bases short, with 16 bases between. The CDR3 spells CASARDGAGNQPQHF. CDR3 sequence (DNA): TGCGCCAGCGCGAGAGATGGAGCTGGCAATCAGCCCCAGCATTTT. The whole variable domain, filled in from reference TRBV5-1 and TRBJ1-5, reads KAGVTQTPRYLIKTRGQQVTLSCSPISGHRSVSWYQQTPGQGLQFLFEYFSETQRNKGNFPGRFSGRQFSNSRSEMNVSTLELGDSALYLCASARDGAGNQPQHFGDGTRLSIL.

V is TRBV19 and J is TRBJ1-5; 9 bases map to TRBD1. CDR3 length equals 16 residues. Per germline, CDR1 LNHDA and CDR2 SQIVND (reference sequence). With V trimmed by 5 bases and J by 3 bases, 8 bases remained unmatched. CDR3 bases: TGTGCCAGTAGTGTTCAACAGGGGGCTTACAATCAGCCCCAGCATTTT. Residues: CASSVQQGAYNQPQHF.

The chain is built from TRBV30 and TRBJ1-3, with TRBD1 matching 8 bases. The CDR3 contains 16 residues. Trimming cost V 2 bases and J 0 bases; bases outside gene matches: 6. Germline assignment: CDR1 GTSNPN and CDR2 SVGIG (reference sequence). The CDR3 DNA follows: TGTGCCTGGAGTATCACAGGGGGGAGCTCTGGAAACACCATATATTTT. This sequence encodes CAWSITGGSSGNTIYF.

The gene calls are TRBV19 and TRBJ1-4; 8 bases are a match to TRBD1. The CDR3 has 13 amino acids. Trimming took 3 bases from V and 7 from J; bases not matched to a gene: 1. CDR1 is LNHDA and CDR2 is SQIVND in the germline V gene (reference sequence). The CDR3 sequence is CASSMTGVEKLFF. The CDR3 nucleotides are TGTGCCAGTAGTATGACAGGGGTTGAAAAACTGTTTTTT.

The chain has TRBV4-2 and TRBJ2-4, with D possibly matching TRBD1 (6 bases). This CDR3 region has 19 residues. V was cut by 5 bases and J by 1 base, with 24 bases left in between. Germline V lookup: CDR1 LGHNA, CDR2 YNFKEQ. Here the CDR3 reads CASSKRTGTPSDAKNIQYF. For the CDR3, the DNA is TGTGCCAGCAGCAAAAGAACCGGGACACCCTCCGATGCCAAAAACATTCAGTACTTC.

This clone showed up just a few times. Other DNA sequences in this sample translate to the same CDR3. The genes are TRBV6-5 and TRBJ1-3; D possibly corresponds to TRBD1 (6 bases). V gave up 4 bases and J gave up 4 bases, with 11 bases separating them. Per the germline V gene, CDR1 is MNHEY and CDR2 is SVGAGI. CDR3 length: 14 residues. Here the CDR3 DNA reads TGTGCCAGCAGTTTCCGGGACAAGGGAAACACCATATATTTT. This translates into CASSFRDKGNTIYF.

This chain uses TRBV3-1 (or the pseudogene TRBV3-2) with TRBJ2-2; D ambiguous. The CDR3 loop spans 14 amino acids. Germline loops: CDR1 LGHDT, CDR2 YNNKEL (reference sequence). Trimming removed 5 bases at V and 1 base at J, with 8 bases between. The CDR3 sequence is CASSSSGNTGELFF. Written as DNA, the CDR3 is TGTGCCAGCAGCTCTTCGGGGAACACCGGGGAGCTGTTTTTT.

In the case of this clone: Within the sample, other DNA sequences also encode this same CDR3. The chain couples TRBV15 to TRBJ1-3; weak D call: TRBD1 (5 bases). V lost 0 bases and J lost 1, with 10 bases in between. Germline V CDR1 and CDR2: LNHNV, YYDKDF (reference sequence). The CDR3 spans 16 residues. The CDR3 reads CATSRDFPGSGNTIYF. CDR3 coding DNA: TGTGCCACCAGCAGAGATTTCCCAGGGTCTGGAAACACCATATATTTT.

The chain has TRBV19 and TRBJ1-4; D remains ambiguous. This CDR3 region has 13 residues. CDR1 and CDR2 (germline): LNHDA, SQIVND (reference sequence). The V end was cut by 8 bases, the J end by 6 bases, with 13 bases between. The CDR3 DNA reads as TGTGCCAGTTCTGGGCTTCCTCATGAAAAACTGTTTTTT. This gives the protein CASSGLPHEKLFF.

The chain has TRBV15 and TRBJ2-3; tentative D call: TRBD2 (6 bases). Germline CDR1 is LNHNV and CDR2 is YYDKDF (reference sequence). The V end lost 1 base, the J end lost 0 bases, and 14 bases lay between the germline ends. This CDR3 has 17 residues. Here the CDR3 reads CATSRGGVNPSTDTQYF. As DNA, the CDR3 is TGTGCCACCAGCAGAGGGGGGGTCAATCCTAGCACAGATACGCAGTATTTT.

The chain uses TRBV28 and TRBJ1-3; 9 nucleotides match TRBD1. CDR1 MDHEN and CDR2 SYDVKM come from the germline V gene. The CDR3 runs 18 residues. The junction had 7 bases not matched to a gene; V was cut back by 1 base and J by 0 bases. The CDR3 bases are TGTGCCAGCAGTTTATCCCCACAGGGGGCCCTCTCTGGAAACACCATATATTTT. Residues: CASSLSPQGALSGNTIYF.